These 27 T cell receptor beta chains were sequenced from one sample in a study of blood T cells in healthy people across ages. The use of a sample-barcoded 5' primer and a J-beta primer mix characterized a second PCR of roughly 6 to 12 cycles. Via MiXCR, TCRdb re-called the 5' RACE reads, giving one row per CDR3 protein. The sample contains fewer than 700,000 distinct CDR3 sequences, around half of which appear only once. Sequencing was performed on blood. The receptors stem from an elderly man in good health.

The CDR3 nucleotides read TGCGCCAGCAGCCAAGACGGACGGAAGGGCCATTCGGATGAGCAGTTCTTC. Its translation: CASSQDGRKGHSDEQFF. The chain links TRBV4-1 to TRBJ2-1; D is unclear. The ends were cut back, 0 bases at V and 8 bases at J, with 20 bases in the middle. Germline V gives CDR1 MGHRA, CDR2 YSYEKL. There are 17 residues in the CDR3.

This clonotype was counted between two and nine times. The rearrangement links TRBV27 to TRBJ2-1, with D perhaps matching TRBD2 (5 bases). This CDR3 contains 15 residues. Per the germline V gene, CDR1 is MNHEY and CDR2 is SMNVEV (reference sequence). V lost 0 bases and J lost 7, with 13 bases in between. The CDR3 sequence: CASSLSPSGGNEQFF. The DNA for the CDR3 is TGTGCCAGCAGTTTATCACCCTCTGGAGGAAATGAGCAGTTCTTC.

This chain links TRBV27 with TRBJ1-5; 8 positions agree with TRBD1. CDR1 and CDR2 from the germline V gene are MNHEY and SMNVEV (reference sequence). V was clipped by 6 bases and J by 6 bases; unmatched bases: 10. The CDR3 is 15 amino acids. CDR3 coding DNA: TGTGCCAGCAGGCAAACCCCGACAGGGGCTCAGCCCCAGCATTTT. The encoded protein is CASRQTPTGAQPQHF.

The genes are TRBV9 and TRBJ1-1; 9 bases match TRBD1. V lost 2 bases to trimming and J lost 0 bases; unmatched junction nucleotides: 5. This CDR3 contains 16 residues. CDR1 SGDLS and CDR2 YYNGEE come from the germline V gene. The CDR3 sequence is CASSVGQGYMNTEAFF. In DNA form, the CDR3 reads TGTGCCAGCAGCGTGGGACAGGGATATATGAACACTGAAGCTTTCTTT.

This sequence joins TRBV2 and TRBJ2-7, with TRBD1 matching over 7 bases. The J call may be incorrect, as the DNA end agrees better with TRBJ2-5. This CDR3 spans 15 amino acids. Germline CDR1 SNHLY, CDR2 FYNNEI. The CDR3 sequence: CASRTGTEARQTQYF. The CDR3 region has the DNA TGTGCCAGCAGAACCGGGACAGAGGCTCGTCAGACCCAGTACTTC.

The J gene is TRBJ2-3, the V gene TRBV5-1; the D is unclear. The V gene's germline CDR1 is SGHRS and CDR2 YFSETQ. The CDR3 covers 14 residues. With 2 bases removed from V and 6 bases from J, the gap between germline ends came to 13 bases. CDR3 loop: CASSFGTARDTQYF. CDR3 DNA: TGCGCCAGCAGCTTTGGTACAGCACGCGATACGCAGTATTTT.

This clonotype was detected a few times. The CDR3 region is CATSPGLASDTQYF. The CDR3 DNA sequence: TGTGCCACCAGCCCGGGACTAGCGTCAGATACGCAGTATTTT. The chain has TRBV15 and TRBJ2-3, with 10 bases fitting TRBD2. J was trimmed by 4 bases and V by 5 bases; bases with no gene match: 3. Germline V gene data show CDR1 as LNHNV and CDR2 as YYDKDF (reference sequence). The CDR3 length is 14 residues.

The CDR3 nucleotides read TGCGCCAGCAGCTACACAGGGTCTTCTAACTATGGCTACACCTTC. Translation gives CASSYTGSSNYGYTF. The V and J genes are TRBV5-1 and TRBJ1-2; tentative D call: TRBD1 (6 bases). With 3 bases removed from V and 0 bases from J, the gap between germline ends came to 12 bases. Germline assignment: CDR1 SGHRS and CDR2 YFSETQ. The CDR3 is made up of 15 amino acids.

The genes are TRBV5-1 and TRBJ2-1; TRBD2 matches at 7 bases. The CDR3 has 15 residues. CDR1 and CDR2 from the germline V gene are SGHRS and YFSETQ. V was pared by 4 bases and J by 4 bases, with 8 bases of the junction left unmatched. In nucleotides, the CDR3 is TGCGCCAGCAGCAGGAGCGGGGCCCAATACAATGAGCAGTTCTTC. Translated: CASSRSGAQYNEQFF.

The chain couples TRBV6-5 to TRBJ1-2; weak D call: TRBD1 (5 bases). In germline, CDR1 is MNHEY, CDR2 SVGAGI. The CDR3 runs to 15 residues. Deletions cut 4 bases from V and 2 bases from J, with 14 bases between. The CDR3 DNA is TGTGCCAGCAGTTCCACGGGACCGGGAAACTATGGCTACACCTTC. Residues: CASSSTGPGNYGYTF.

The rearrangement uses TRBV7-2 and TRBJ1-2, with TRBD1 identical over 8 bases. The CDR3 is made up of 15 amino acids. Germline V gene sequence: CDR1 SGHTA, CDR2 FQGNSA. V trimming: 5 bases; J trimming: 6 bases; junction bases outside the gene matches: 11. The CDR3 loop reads CASSLRTGKTHGYTF. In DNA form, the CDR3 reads TGTGCCAGCAGCCTAAGGACAGGGAAGACCCATGGCTACACCTTC.

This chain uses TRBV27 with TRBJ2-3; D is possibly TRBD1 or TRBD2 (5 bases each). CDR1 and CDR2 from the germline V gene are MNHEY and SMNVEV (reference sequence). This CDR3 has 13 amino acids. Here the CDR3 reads CGAGDRDDSTQYF. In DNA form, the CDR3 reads TGTGGGGCCGGGGACCGTGATGACAGTACGCAGTATTTT.

The CDR3 protein is CASSQDLQVNSPLHF. For the CDR3, the DNA is TGCGCCAGCAGCCAAGACCTACAGGTTAATTCACCCCTCCACTTT. V and J are TRBV4-3 and TRBJ1-6, with D maybe TRBD1 (5 bases). This CDR3 is 15 amino acids long. The V and J ends lost 0 bases and 6 bases respectively, with 9 bases between them. Looked up from germline, CDR1 is LGHNA and CDR2 is YSLEER.

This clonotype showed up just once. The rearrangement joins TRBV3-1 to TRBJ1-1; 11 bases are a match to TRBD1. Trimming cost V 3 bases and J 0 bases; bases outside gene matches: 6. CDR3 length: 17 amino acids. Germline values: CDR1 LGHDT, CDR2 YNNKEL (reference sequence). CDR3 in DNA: TGTGCCAGCAGCCATGCGGACAGGGGGCTTATGAACACTGAAGCTTTCTTT. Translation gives CASSHADRGLMNTEAFF.

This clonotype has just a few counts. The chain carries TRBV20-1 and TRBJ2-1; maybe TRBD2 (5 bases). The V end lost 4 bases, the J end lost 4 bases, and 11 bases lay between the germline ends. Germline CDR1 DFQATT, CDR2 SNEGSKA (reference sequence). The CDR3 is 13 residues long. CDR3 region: CSATYGLYNEQFF. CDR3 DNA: TGCAGTGCTACATATGGACTGTACAATGAGCAGTTCTTC.

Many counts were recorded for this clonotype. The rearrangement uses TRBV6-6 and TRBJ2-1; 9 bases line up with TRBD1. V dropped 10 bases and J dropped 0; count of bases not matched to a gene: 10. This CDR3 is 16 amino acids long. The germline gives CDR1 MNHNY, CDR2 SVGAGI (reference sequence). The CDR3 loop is CATTDRGQSSYNEQFF. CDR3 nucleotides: TGTGCCACAACGGACAGGGGTCAGAGCTCCTACAATGAGCAGTTCTTC.

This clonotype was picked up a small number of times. DNA for the CDR3: TGTGCCAGCAGTACCAGCGGGTACCTATCCTACGAGCAGTACTTC. Translating gives CASSTSGYLSYEQYF. The gene calls are TRBV2 and TRBJ2-7; D might be TRBD2 (6 bases). The germline CDR1 and CDR2 sequences are SNHLY and FYNNEI. Trimming removed 5 bases from V and 1 base from J, with 15 bases in between. The CDR3 is 15 amino acids.

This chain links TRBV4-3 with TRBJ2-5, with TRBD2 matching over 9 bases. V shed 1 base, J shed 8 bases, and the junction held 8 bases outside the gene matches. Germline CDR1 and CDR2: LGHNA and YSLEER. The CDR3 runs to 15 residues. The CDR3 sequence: CASSQGFAGGRTQYF. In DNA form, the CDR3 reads TGCGCCAGCAGCCAAGGATTTGCGGGGGGGCGCACCCAGTACTTC.

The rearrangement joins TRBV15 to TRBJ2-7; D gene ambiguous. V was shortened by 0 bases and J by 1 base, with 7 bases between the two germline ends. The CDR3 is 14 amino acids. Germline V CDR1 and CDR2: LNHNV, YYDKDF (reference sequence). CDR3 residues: CATSRDGLSYEQYF. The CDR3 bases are TGTGCCACCAGCAGAGATGGCCTTTCCTACGAGCAGTACTTC.

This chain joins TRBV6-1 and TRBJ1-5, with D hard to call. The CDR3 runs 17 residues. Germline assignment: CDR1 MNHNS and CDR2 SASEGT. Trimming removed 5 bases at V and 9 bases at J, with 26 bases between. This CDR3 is CASSPSSDGELFPPQHF. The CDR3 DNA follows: TGTGCCAGCAGTCCCTCATCAGACGGGGAGTTGTTTCCGCCCCAGCATTTT.

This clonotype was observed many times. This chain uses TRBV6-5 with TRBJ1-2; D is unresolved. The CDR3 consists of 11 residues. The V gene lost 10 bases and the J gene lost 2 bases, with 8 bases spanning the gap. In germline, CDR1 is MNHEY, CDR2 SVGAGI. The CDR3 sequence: CATWMNYGYTF. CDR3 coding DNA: TGTGCCACCTGGATGAACTATGGCTACACCTTC.

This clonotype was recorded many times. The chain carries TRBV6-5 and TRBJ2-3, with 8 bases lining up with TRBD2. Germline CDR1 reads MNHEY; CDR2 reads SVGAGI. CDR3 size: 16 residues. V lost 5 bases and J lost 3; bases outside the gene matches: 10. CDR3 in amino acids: CASSTRTSKATDTQYF. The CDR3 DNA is TGTGCCAGCAGTACGAGGACTAGCAAAGCGACAGATACGCAGTATTTT.

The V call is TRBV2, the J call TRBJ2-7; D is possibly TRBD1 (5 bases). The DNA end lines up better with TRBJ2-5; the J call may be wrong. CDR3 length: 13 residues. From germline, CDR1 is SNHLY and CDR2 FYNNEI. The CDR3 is CASVSGPLETQYF. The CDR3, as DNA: TGTGCCAGCGTCTCAGGGCCTCTGGAGACCCAGTACTTC.

CDR3 nucleotide sequence: TGTGCCAGCAGCCCCGCGTTAGGGCTGCCCTCCTACGAGCAGTACTTC. This translates into CASSPALGLPSYEQYF. The chain combines TRBV6-2 or TRBV6-3 with TRBJ2-7, with D unclear. CDR1 is MNHEY and CDR2 is SVGEGT in the germline V gene. The CDR3 has 16 residues. Trimming pared 6 bases from V and 0 bases from J, leaving 18 bases between.

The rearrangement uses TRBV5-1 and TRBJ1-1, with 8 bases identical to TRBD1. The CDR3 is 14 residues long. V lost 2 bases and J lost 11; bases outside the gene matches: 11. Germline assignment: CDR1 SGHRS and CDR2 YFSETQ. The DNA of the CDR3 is TGCGCCAGCAGCTTTAGCTCGACAGGGGTAGGTGCTTTCTTT. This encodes CASSFSSTGVGAFF.

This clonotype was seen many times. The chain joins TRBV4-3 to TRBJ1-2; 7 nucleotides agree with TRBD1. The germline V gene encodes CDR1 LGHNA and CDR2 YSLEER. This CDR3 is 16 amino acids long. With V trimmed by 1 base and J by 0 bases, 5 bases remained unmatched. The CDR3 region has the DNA TGCGCCAGCAGCCAAGCCCAGGGGGAGCCTAACTATGGCTACACCTTC. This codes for CASSQAQGEPNYGYTF.

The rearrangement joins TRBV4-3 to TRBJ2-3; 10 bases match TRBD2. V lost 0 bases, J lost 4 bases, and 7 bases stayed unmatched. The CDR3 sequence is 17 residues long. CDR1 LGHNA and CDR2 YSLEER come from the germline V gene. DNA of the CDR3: TGCGCCAGCAGCCAAGATTTGCTAGCGGGGGACCCAGATACGCAGTATTTT. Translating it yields CASSQDLLAGDPDTQYF.